The subject of this entry is one TCR beta chain. Its antigen is unknown. The sample originates from a study of identical twins. The study's findings and limits: Part of the zero-insertion signal could reflect confounding by invariant MAIT and iNKT cells. Twin pairs' shared out-of-frame alpha sequences were enriched in low generation probability. The abundant beta clonotypes from cord blood had fewer insertions, and memory repertoires had none of this.

Template switching (which added a universal primer site) was used, and cDNA carried unique molecular identifiers. TCRdb re-derived calls from the 5' RACE reads in MiXCR, one entry per CDR3 protein. Of around 340,000 distinct CDR3 sequences listed, 9% to 10% are singletons. Germline CDR1 is KGHDR and CDR2 is SFDVKD. The CDR3 runs 16 residues. Unmatched junction bases numbered 6, after V lost 4 bases and J lost 6 bases. Sequencing was performed on naive T cells sorted from blood. The chain links TRBV24-1 to TRBJ2-1, with TRBD2 matching over 12 bases. This receptor was identified in a woman between 50 and 59 years old in good health. Written as DNA, the CDR3 is TGTGCCACCAGTGAACCTACTAGCGGGAGGCCCAATGAGCAGTTCTTC. This translates into CATSEPTSGRPNEQFF.